This TCR beta chain was obtained from a study of beta chain features in type 1 diabetes. Findings and caveats of the study: Researchers report that Type 1 diabetes patients had moderately but significantly shorter TCRB CDR3s across all four CD4+ subsets. In the patient group, naive, central memory and Treg TCRB repertoires seemed more alike than in the healthy donor group.

The authors reverse transcribed all of the isolated RNA, so sequencing captured expressed TCRB transcripts. Some clones are missing from TCRdb's copy, which holds only in-frame ones; the method was immunoSEQ multiplex PCR. The profile covers 150,000 to 190,000 clones, with around 10% appearing a single time and around 0.48% taken by the ten largest. The CDR3 length is 15 residues. V gave up 0 bases and J gave up 8 bases, with 14 bases separating them. The germline CDR1 and CDR2 sequences are SGDLS and YYNGEE. Comment on this clone: Its antigen is unidentified.

Based on CD45RO/CCR7/CD25/CD127/CD95/CD27, CD4+ regulatory, stem cell-like memory, naive and central memory cells were sorted. Sorting gave populations that all exceeded 95% purity. This TCR was sampled from a man aged 30 to 39 with type 1 diabetes. Material: central memory CD4+ T cells from blood. V usage is TRBV9 and J usage is TRBJ1-4, with D possibly being TRBD1 (5 bases). CDR3 DNA: TGTGCCAGCAGCGTAGCGGCCAGGGAGGGAGAAAAACTGTTTTTT. Protein sequence: CASSVAAREGEKLFF.